The 8 T cell receptor beta chains reported below all come from one sample, sequenced in a study of long-term antiretroviral therapy in people with HIV. At survey level, the immunoSEQ assay was run in its v3.0 version. Clones were read by immunoSEQ multiplex PCR, and TCRdb kept only the in-frame ones, dropping some. The data show tens of thousands of clones, over 90% seen once. Material: unsorted PBMCs, obtained 7.6 years after starting antiretroviral therapy. The receptors were gathered from a middle-aged woman with HIV.

The sample holds a few counts of this clone. This chain uses TRBV5-1 with TRBJ1-3; the D gene is possibly TRBD1 (6 bases). Per germline, CDR1 SGHRS and CDR2 YFSETQ. CDR3 length equals 14 residues. The V and J ends lost 4 bases and 2 bases respectively, with 10 bases between them. CDR3 DNA: TGCGCCAGCAGCCACGGGACACCTGGAAACACCATATATTTT. This translates into CASSHGTPGNTIYF.

The chain joins TRBV15 to TRBJ2-5, with D maybe TRBD2 (6 bases). CDR1 LNHNV and CDR2 YYDKDF come from the germline V gene (reference sequence). The CDR3 is 15 residues long. V gave up 0 bases and J gave up 2 bases, with 10 bases separating them. CDR3 coding DNA: TGTGCCACCAGCAGAGAAGGACTACCTCAAGAGACCCAGTACTTC. Its protein product is CATSREGLPQETQYF.

The gene calls are TRBV19 and TRBJ2-3; either TRBD1 or TRBD2 may supply D (5 bases each). The V gene's germline CDR1 is LNHDA and CDR2 SQIVND (reference sequence). Trimming removed 5 bases at V and 3 bases at J, with 12 bases between. This CDR3 comprises 14 residues. In DNA, the CDR3 is TGTGCCAGTAGTCGGGACCTCAAAACAGATACGCAGTATTTT. It is translated as CASSRDLKTDTQYF.

The V and J genes are TRBV5-6 and TRBJ2-7; possibly TRBD1 for D (6 bases). Trimming cost V 4 bases and J 3 bases, with 11 bases left between them. There are 13 residues in the CDR3. The germline V gene encodes CDR1 SGHDT and CDR2 YYEEEE. The CDR3 sequence is CASSRDTNYEQYF. Here the CDR3 DNA reads TGTGCCAGCAGCCGGGACACCAACTACGAGCAGTACTTC.

The V and J genes are TRBV7-2 and TRBJ1-1; D is undetermined. This CDR3 comprises 13 residues. With 4 bases removed from V and 6 bases from J, the gap between germline ends came to 12 bases. Germline loops: CDR1 SGHTA, CDR2 FQGNSA. The CDR3 DNA reads TGTGCCAGCAGCTCCATCGAAAGCGCTGAAGCTTTCTTT. This translates into CASSSIESAEAFF.

This clone was detected once. This chain joins TRBV4-1 and TRBJ2-1; tentatively, D is TRBD1 (5 bases). V lost 6 bases, J lost 0 bases, and 15 bases lay in between. The length of the CDR3 is 16 residues. The germline gives CDR1 MGHRA, CDR2 YSYEKL. The CDR3 DNA sequence: TGCGCCAGCAGTTCCGCAGGGATAAGCTCCTACAATGAGCAGTTCTTC. Its protein product is CASSSAGISSYNEQFF.

J is TRBJ1-5 and V is TRBV19; possibly TRBD1 for D (6 bases). Trimming removed 3 bases at V and 9 bases at J, with 15 bases between. CDR3 length: 14 residues. CDR1 and CDR2 (germline): LNHDA, SQIVND (reference sequence). The CDR3, as DNA: TGTGCCAGTAGTATTGGGGGGGGCCCATGGCCCCAGCATTTT. This translates into CASSIGGGPWPQHF.

The V and J genes are TRBV7-2 and TRBJ1-1; tentatively, D is TRBD1 (5 bases). Trimming cost V 4 bases and J 7 bases, with 10 bases left between them. Per germline, CDR1 SGHTA and CDR2 FQGNSA. CDR3 size: 12 residues. CDR3 coding DNA: TGTGCCAGCAGCTCTTGGGGGAATGAAGCTTTCTTT. Its translation is CASSSWGNEAFF.